This T cell receptor (beta chain) was obtained from a study of T cells after yellow fever vaccination. The wider study: SMART-Seq v4 Ultra Low Input prepared the low-cell-number fractions.

Notes on the study in general: Any FACS-sorted repertoire could hold abundant clonotypes that contaminate it from the bulk population. Just a small share of clonotypes turned up in the CD4 compartment as well as the CD8 compartment.

Of note for this clonotype: Its antigen is unidentified.

Germline assignment: CDR1 SGHNT and CDR2 YYREEE (reference sequence). This CDR3 region has 15 residues. Unmatched junction bases numbered 5, after V lost 2 bases and J lost 0 bases. TCRdb itself ran the 5' RACE reads through MiXCR, one entry per CDR3 protein. The profile covers hundreds of thousands of distinct CDR3 sequences, with over 9% appearing a single time and under 15% taken by the ten largest. The clonotype comes from a young man who received the YFV17D yellow fever vaccine. Sequenced here: PBMCs, sampled on the day of the yellow fever booster vaccination. The chain combines TRBV5-4 with TRBJ2-7; 7 nucleotides match TRBD2. CDR3 sequence: CASSFGGGPSYEQYF. The CDR3 region has the DNA TGTGCCAGCAGCTTTGGGGGAGGGCCCTCCTACGAGCAGTACTTC.